The T cell receptor beta chain described here comes from a study of STAT5B mutations in CD4+ large granular lymphocyte leukemia. Controls came from buffy coats of healthy blood donors. Assay used: immunoSEQ multiplex PCR; TCRdb lists only in-frame clones, some missing. Among about 24,000 clones listed, about 78% were seen once. Germline values: CDR1 SGHAT, CDR2 FQNNGV. There are 18 residues in the CDR3. V lost 7 bases, J lost 0 bases, and 17 bases stayed unmatched. Specimen: CD4+ T cells from blood buffy coats. V and J are TRBV11-2 and TRBJ1-1; 7 bases line up with TRBD1. The sequence was collected from a human donor in good health. The DNA of the CDR3 is TGTGCCAGCACCAAAAGATGGGGCCGGGACAGTGTGAACACTGAAGCTTTCTTT. It encodes CASTKRWGRDSVNTEAFF.